The TCR beta chain described here comes from a study of blood T cell repertoires in COVID-19. The count of this clone is one. Trimming at V came to 5 bases and at J to 1 base, leaving 10 bases not matched to a gene. The germline V gene has CDR1 SGHAT and CDR2 FQNNGV. This CDR3 is 16 amino acids long. Sequencing used immunoSEQ multiplex PCR; TCRdb keeps in-frame clones, though not all of them. The sample yields tens of thousands of clones, 76% seen once. This chain connects TRBV11-2 to TRBJ2-7; 8 positions agree with TRBD2. The material sequenced was peripheral blood. This TCR was recovered from a man in his 70s with active or convalescent COVID-19. CDR3 sequence reads: CASSQVGGAVSYEQYF. CDR3 sequence (DNA): TGTGCCAGCAGCCAAGTCGGGGGGGCGGTTTCCTACGAGCAGTACTTC.